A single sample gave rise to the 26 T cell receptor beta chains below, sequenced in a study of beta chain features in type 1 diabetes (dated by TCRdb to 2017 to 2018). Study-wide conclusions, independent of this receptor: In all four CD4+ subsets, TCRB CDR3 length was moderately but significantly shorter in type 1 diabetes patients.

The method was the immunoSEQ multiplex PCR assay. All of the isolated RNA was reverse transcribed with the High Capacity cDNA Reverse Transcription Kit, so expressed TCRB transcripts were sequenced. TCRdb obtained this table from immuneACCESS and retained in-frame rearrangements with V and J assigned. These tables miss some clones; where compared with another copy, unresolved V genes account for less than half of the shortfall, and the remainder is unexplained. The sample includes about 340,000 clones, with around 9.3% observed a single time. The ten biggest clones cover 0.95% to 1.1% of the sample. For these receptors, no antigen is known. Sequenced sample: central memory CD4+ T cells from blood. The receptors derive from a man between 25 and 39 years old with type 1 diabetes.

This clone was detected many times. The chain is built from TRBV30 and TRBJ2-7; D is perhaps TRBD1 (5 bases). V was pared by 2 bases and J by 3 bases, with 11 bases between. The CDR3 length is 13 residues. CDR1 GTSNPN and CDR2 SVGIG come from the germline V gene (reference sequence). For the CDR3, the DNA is TGTGCCTGGAGTTTAGATCAGGGCTACGAGCAGTACTTC. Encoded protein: CAWSLDQGYEQYF.

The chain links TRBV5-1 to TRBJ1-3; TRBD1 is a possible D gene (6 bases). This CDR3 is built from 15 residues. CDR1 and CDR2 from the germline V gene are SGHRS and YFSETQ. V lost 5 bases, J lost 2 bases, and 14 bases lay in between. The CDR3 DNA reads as TGCGCCAGCAGTCCCGAGGGGGGGACTGGAAACACCATATATTTT. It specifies CASSPEGGTGNTIYF. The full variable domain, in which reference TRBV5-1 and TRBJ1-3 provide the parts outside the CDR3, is KAGVTQTPRYLIKTRGQQVTLSCSPISGHRSVSWYQQTPGQGLQFLFEYFSETQRNKGNFPGRFSGRQFSNSRSEMNVSTLELGDSALYLCASSPEGGTGNTIYFGEGSWLTVV.

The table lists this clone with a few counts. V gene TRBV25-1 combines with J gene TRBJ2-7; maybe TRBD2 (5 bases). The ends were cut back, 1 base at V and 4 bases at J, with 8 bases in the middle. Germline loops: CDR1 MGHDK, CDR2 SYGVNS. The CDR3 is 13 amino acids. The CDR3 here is CASSESWRYEQYF. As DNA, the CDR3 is TGTGCCAGCAGTGAATCTTGGAGGTACGAGCAGTACTTC.

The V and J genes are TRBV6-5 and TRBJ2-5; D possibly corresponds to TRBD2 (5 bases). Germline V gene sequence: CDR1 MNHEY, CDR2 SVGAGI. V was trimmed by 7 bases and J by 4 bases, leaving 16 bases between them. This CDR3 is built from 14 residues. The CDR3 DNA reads TGTGCCAGCAAGGAGATTCTGCGGGCAGAGACCCAGTACTTC. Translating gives CASKEILRAETQYF.

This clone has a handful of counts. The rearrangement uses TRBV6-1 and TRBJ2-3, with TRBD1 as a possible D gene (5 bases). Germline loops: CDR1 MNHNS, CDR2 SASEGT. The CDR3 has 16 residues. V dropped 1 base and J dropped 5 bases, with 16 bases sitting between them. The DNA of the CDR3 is TGTGCCAGCAGTGAAGGCCTGGCGAGAAGGGGAGATACGCAGTATTTT. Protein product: CASSEGLARRGDTQYF.

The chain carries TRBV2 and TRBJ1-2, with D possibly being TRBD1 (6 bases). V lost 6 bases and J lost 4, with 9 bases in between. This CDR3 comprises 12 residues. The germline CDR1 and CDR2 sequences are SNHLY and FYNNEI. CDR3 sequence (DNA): TGTGCCAGCAGGGCGGACAGCTATGGCTACACCTTC. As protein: CASRADSYGYTF.

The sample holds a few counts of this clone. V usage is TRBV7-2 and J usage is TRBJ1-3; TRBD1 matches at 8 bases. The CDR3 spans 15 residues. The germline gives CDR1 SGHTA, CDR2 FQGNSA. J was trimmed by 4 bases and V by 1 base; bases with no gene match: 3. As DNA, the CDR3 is TGTGCCAGCAGCTTAGAGGACAGGGCCGGAAACACCATATATTTT. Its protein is CASSLEDRAGNTIYF. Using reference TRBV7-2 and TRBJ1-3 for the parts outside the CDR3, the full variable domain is GAGVSQSPSNKVTEKGKDVELRCDPISGHTALYWYRQSLGQGLEFLIYFQGNSAPDKSGLPSDRFSAERTGGSVSTLTIQRTQQEDSAVYLCASSLEDRAGNTIYFGEGSWLTVV.

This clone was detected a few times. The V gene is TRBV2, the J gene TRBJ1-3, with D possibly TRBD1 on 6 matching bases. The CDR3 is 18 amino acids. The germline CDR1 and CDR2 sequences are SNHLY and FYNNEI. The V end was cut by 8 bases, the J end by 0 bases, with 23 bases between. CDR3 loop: CASARVGGSLPSGNTIYF. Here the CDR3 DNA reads TGTGCCAGCGCCCGAGTGGGGGGCTCCCTACCCTCTGGAAACACCATATATTTT. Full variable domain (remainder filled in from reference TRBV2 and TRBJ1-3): EPEVTQTPSHQVTQMGQEVILRCVPISNHLYFYWYRQILGQKVEFLVSFYNNEISEKSEIFDDQFSVERPDGSNFTLKIRSTKLEDSAMYFCASARVGGSLPSGNTIYFGEGSWLTVV.

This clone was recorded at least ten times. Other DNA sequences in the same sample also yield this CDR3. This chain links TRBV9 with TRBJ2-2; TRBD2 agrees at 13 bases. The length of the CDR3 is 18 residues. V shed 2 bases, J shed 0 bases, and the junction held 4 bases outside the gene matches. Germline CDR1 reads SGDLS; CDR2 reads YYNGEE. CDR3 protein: CASSVGLAGATNTGELFF. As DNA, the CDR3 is TGTGCCAGCAGCGTTGGACTAGCGGGGGCCACGAACACCGGGGAGCTGTTTTTT.

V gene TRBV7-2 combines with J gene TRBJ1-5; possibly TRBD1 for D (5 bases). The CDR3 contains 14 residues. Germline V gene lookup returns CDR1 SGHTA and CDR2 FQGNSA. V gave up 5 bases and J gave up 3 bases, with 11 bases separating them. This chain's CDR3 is CASSPGLDNQPQHF. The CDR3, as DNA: TGTGCCAGCAGCCCAGGGCTGGACAATCAGCCCCAGCATTTT.

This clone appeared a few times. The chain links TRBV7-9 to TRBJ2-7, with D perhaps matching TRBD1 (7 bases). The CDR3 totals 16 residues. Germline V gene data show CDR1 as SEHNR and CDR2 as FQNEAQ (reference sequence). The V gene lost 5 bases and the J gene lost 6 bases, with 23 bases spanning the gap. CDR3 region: CASSLYSSRDRGEQYF. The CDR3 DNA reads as TGTGCCAGCAGCCTATACTCCTCGCGGGACAGAGGCGAGCAGTACTTC.

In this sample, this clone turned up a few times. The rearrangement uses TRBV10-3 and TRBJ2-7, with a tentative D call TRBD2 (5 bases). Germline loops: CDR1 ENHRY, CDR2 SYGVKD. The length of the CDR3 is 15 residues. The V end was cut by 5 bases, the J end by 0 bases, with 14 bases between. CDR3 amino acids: CAISRGTGISYEQYF. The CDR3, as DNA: TGTGCCATCAGTCGCGGTACGGGGATCTCCTACGAGCAGTACTTC.

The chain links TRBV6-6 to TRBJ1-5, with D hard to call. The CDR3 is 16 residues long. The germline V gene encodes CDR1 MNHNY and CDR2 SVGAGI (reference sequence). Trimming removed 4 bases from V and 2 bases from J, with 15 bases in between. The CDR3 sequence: CASSSGDGMGNQPQHF. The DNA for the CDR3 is TGTGCCAGCAGTTCTGGGGATGGGATGGGCAATCAGCCCCAGCATTTT.

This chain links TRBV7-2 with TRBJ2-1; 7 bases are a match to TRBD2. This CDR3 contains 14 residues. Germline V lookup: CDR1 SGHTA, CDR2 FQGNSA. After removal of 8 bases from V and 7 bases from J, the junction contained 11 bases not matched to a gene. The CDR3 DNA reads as TGTGCCAGCGTCCCCGGGGGGACGGGGAATGAGCAGTTCTTC. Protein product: CASVPGGTGNEQFF.

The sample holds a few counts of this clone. Written as DNA, the CDR3 is TGTGCCTGGAGTGCTGGGGAAGCCTACGAGCAGTACTTC. Its translation is CAWSAGEAYEQYF. The genes are TRBV30 and TRBJ2-7; no clear D gene. Germline V gene lookup returns CDR1 GTSNPN and CDR2 SVGIG (reference sequence). V was shortened by 1 base and J by 2 bases, with 9 bases between the two germline ends. The CDR3 is 13 amino acids.

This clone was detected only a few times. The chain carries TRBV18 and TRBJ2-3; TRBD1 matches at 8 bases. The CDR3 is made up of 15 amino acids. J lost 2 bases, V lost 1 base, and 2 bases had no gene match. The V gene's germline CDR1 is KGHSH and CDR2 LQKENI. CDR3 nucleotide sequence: TGTGCCAGCTCACCACAGGACAGGGCCACAGATACGCAGTATTTT. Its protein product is CASSPQDRATDTQYF.

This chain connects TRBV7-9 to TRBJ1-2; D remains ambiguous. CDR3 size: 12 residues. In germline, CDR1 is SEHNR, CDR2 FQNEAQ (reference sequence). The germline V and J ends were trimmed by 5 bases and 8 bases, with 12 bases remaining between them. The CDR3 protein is CASSPEGAGYTF. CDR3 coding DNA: TGTGCCAGCAGCCCCGAGGGAGCCGGCTACACCTTC.

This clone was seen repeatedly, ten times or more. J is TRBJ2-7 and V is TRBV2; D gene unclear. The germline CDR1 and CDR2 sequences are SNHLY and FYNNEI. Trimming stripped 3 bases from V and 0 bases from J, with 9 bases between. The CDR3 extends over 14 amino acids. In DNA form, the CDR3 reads TGTGCCAGCAGTGAGTCCTGGAGCTCCTACGAGCAGTACTTC. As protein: CASSESWSSYEQYF. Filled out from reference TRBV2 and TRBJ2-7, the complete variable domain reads EPEVTQTPSHQVTQMGQEVILRCVPISNHLYFYWYRQILGQKVEFLVSFYNNEISEKSEIFDDQFSVERPDGSNFTLKIRSTKLEDSAMYFCASSESWSSYEQYFGPGTRLTVT.

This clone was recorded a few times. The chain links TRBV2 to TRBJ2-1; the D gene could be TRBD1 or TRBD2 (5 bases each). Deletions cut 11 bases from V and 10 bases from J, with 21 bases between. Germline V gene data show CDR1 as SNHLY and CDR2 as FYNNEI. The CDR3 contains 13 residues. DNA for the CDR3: TGTGCCGGTCAGGGAGCGCCCTACTCCGAGCAGTTCTTC. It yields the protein CAGQGAPYSEQFF.

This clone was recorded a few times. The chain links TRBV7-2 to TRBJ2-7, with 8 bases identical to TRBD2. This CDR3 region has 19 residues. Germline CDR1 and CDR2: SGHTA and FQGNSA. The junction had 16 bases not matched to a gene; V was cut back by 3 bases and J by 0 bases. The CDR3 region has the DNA TGTGCCAGCAGCTTTTTGACTAGCGTAAGAGGAACCACCTCCTACGAGCAGTACTTC. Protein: CASSFLTSVRGTTSYEQYF.

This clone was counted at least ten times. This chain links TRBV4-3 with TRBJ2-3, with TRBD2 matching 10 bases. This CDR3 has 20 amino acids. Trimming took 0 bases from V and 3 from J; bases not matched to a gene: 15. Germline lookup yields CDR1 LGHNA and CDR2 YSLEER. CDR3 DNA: TGCGCCAGCAGCCAAGAAAGCAGTCTAGCGGGGGCCCTTGGGACAGATACGCAGTATTTT. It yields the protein CASSQESSLAGALGTDTQYF.

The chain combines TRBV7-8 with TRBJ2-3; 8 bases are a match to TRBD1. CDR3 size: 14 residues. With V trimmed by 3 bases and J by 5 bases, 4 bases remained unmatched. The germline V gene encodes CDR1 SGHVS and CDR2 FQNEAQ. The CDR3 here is CASSLRQGQDTQYF. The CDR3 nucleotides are TGTGCCAGCAGCTTGAGACAGGGGCAAGATACGCAGTATTTT.

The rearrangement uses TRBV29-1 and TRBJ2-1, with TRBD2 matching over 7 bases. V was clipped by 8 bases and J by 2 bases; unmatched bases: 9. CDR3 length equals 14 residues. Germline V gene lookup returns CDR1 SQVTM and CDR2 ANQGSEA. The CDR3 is CSSRAGFTYNEQFF. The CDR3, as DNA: TGCAGCTCACGAGCGGGGTTTACCTACAATGAGCAGTTCTTC.

CDR3: CASSESKVSGQRSTDTQYF. The CDR3 coding sequence is TGTGCCAGCAGTGAATCCAAGGTCTCGGGACAGCGTAGCACAGATACGCAGTATTTT. This chain links TRBV2 with TRBJ2-3; 7 nucleotides align to TRBD1. The germline gives CDR1 SNHLY, CDR2 FYNNEI. The CDR3 sequence is 19 residues long. Trimming at V came to 2 bases and at J to 0 bases, leaving 14 bases not matched to a gene.

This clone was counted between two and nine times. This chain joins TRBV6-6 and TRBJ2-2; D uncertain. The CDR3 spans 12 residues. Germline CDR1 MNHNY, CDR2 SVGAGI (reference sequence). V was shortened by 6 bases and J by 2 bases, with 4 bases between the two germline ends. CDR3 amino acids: CASSTNTGELFF. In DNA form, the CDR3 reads TGTGCCAGCAGCACAAACACCGGGGAGCTGTTTTTT.

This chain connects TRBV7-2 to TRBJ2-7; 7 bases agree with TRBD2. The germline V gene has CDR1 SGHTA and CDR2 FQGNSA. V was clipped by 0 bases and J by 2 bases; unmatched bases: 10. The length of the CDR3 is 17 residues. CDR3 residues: CASSLAGLSGDPYEQYF. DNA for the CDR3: TGTGCCAGCAGCTTAGCGGGACTAAGCGGTGATCCCTACGAGCAGTACTTC.